This paragraph covers one TCR beta chain sequence. Its matching antigen is unknown. Using unique molecular identifiers, the investigators prepared the TCRbeta library. From the PCR reads, TCRdb called clonotypes with MiXCR, one entry per CDR3 protein. The data hold 330,000 or so distinct CDR3 sequences, with about 7.3% observed a single time. The data belong to a study of T-cell reconstitution after alpha-beta-depleted transplantation in children. Study-level points and caveats: T-cell numbers and diversity one year post-transplant derived largely from freshly generated T cells.

This CDR3 is 11 amino acids long. In germline, CDR1 is SGHDN, CDR2 FVKESK. V was trimmed by 1 base and J by 9 bases, leaving 7 bases between them. The specimen was peripheral blood, collected 360 days after TCRalphabeta/CD19-depleted stem cell transplant. The receptor's source is a female patient aged 2-9 years who had a stem cell transplant for Fanconi anemia, so the T cells may come from the graft donor. The genes are TRBV14 and TRBJ2-7; D not resolved. The CDR3 nucleotides read TGTGCCAGCAGCCAAGTGACACGGCAGTACTTC. Protein sequence: CASSQVTRQYF.